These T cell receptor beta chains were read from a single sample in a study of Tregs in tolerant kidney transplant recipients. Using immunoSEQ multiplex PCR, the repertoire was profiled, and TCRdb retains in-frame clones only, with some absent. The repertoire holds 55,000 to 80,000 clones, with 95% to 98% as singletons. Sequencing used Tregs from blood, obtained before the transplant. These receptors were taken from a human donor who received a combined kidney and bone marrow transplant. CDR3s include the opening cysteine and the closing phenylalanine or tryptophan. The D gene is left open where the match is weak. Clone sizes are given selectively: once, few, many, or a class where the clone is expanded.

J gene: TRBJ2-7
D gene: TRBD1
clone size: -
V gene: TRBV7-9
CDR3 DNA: TGTGCCAGCAGTTACACCGGGACAGGACTCTACGAGCAGTACTTC
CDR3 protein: CASSYTGTGLYEQYF

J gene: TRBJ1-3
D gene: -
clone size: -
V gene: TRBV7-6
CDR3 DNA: TGTGCCAGCAGCTCTCTATCGTCCTCTGGAAACACCATATATTTT
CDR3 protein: CASSSLSSSGNTIYF

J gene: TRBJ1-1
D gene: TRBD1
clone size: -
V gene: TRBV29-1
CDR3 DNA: TGCAGCGCCGGGACAGGGGGCAAGAACACTGAAGCTTTCTTT
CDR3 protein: CSAGTGGKNTEAFF

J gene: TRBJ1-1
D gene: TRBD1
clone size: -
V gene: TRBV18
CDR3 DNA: TGTGCCAGCTCACCCCGGACAGGTTTCGGAGTTAACACTGAAGCTTTCTTT
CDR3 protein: CASSPRTGFGVNTEAFF

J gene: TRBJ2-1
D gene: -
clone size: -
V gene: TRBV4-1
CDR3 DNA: TGCGCCAGCGGGGTCGGGGGTTACTCCTACAATGAGCAGTTCTTC
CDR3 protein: CASGVGGYSYNEQFF

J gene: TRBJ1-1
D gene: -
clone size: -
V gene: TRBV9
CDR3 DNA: TGTGCCAGCAGCGTAGATCAGGCGAACATCTGGGGGCTTACTGAAGCTTTCTTT
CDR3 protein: CASSVDQANIWGLTEAFF

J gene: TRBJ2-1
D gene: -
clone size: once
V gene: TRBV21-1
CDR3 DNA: TGTGCCAGCAGCAAAGGATCAGGGGGTTCCTACAATGAGCAGTTCTTC
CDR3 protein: CASSKGSGGSYNEQFF

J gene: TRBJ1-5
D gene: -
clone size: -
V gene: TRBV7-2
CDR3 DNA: TGTGCCAGCAGCTTATTCGGGGGCAATCAGCCCCAGCATTTT
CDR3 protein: CASSLFGGNQPQHF

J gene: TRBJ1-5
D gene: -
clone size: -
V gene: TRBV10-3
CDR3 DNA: TGTGCCATCAGTGGGGATGGGTCGGGGGATCAGCCCCAGCATTTT
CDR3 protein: CAISGDGSGDQPQHF

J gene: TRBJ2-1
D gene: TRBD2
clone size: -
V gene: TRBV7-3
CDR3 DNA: TGTGCCAGCAGCTCCGGGACTAGCGGGAATGAGCAGTTCTTC
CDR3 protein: CASSSGTSGNEQFF

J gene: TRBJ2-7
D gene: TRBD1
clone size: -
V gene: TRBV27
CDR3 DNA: TGTGCCAGCAGTTCTAGGACAGGGGGATACGAGCAGTACTTC
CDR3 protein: CASSSRTGGYEQYF

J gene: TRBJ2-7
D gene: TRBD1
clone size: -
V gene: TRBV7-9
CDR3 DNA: TGTGCCAGCAGCTTGAAGACAGGGCTCGGGCCCTACGAGCAGTACTTC
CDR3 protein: CASSLKTGLGPYEQYF

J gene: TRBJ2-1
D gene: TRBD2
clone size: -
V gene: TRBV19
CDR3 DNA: TGTGCCAGTAGTCGGACTAGAGCATATACGGGTGAGCAGTTCTTC
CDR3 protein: CASSRTRAYTGEQFF

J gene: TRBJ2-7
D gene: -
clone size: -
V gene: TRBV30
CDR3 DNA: TGTGCCTGGAGCTTGACTTGGGTTTCCCACGAGCAGTACTTC
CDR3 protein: CAWSLTWVSHEQYF

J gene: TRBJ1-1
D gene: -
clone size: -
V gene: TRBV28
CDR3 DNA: TGTGCCAGCAGTTACAGACCATTCACTGAAGCTTTCTTT
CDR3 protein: CASSYRPFTEAFF

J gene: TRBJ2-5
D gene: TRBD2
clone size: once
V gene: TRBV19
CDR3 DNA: TGTGCCAGTAAGCAACGAACGGGGGGAGAGACCCAGTACTTC
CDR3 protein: CASKQRTGGETQYF

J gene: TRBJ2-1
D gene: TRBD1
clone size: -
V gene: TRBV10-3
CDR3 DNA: TGTGCCATCAGTGAGAGACAGGGCGACTACAATGAGCAGTTCTTC
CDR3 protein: CAISERQGDYNEQFF

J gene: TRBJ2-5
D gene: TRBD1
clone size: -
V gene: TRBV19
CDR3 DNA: TGTGCCAGTAGTATCGGACAGGTGGGGACCCAGTACTTC
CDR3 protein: CASSIGQVGTQYF

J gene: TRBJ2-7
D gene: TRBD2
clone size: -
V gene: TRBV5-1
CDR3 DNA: TGCGCCAGCAGCTTCGGCGGGAGGTACGAGCAGTACTTC
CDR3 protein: CASSFGGRYEQYF

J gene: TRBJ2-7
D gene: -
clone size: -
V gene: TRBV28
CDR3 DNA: TGTGCCAGCAGGCCCTTAGCACAACACTACGAGCAGTACTTC
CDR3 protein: CASRPLAQHYEQYF

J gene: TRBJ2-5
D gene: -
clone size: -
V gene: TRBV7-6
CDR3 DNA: TGTGCCAGCAGCTTGGGACATAGTAGGGCCCAAGAGACCCAGTACTTC
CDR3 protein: CASSLGHSRAQETQYF

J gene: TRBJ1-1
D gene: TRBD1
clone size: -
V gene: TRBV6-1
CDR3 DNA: TGTGCCAGCAGTGAACCGGGACAGGCTAGACCTGAAGCTTTCTTT
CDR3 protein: CASSEPGQARPEAFF

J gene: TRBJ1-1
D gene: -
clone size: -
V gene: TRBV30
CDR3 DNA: TGTGCCTGGAGTCGCTTCCGGCTGGCCAGGGATACTGAAGCTTTCTTT
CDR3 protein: CAWSRFRLARDTEAFF

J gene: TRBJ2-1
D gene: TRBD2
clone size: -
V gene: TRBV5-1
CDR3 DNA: TGCGCCAGCAGCTTGAGTAGACTAGCCTCCTACAATGAGCAGTTCTTC
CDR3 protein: CASSLSRLASYNEQFF

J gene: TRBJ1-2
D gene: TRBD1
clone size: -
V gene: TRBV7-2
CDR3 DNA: TGTGCCAGCAGCCCAGGAGTTGGCAGGGGGGCCTATGGCTACACCTTC
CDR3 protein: CASSPGVGRGAYGYTF

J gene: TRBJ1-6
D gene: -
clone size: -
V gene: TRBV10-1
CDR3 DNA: TGCGCCAGCAGTGTTTTTGGGACAACGTTAGAGTATTCACCCCTCCACTTT
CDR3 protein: CASSVFGTTLEYSPLHF

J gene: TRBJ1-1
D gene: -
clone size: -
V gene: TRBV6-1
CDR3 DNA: TGTGCCAGCAGTGTGCTGCCTGGCCCTAGGAAACAAGAAGCTTTCTTT
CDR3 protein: CASSVLPGPRKQEAFF

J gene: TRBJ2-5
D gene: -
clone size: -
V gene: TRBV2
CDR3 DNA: TGTGCCAGCAGTGACGGAACTAGCTCGGAAGAGACCCAGTACTTC
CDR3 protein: CASSDGTSSEETQYF

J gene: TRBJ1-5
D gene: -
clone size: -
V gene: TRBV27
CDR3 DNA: TGTGCCAGCAGCCAACAGGGATTCGGCAATCAGCCCCAGCATTTT
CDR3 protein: CASSQQGFGNQPQHF

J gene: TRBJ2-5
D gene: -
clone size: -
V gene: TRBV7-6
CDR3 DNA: TGTGCCAGCAGCTTAGTCCAGGGCCAAGAGACCCAGTACTTC
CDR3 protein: CASSLVQGQETQYF

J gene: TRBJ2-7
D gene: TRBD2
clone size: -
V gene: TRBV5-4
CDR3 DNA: TGTGCCAGCAGCTCATCACCGGGACTAGCGTCGGGTGAGCAGTACTTC
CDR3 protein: CASSSSPGLASGEQYF

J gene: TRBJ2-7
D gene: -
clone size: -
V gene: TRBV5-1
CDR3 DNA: TGCGCCAGCAGCCGCCGGGACGGGACAATGACCTACGAGCAGTACTTC
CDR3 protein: CASSRRDGTMTYEQYF

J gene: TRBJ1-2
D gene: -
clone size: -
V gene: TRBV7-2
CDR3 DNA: TGTGCCAGCAGCTTAGGGGGAGGGTTAGGCTACACCTTC
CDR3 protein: CASSLGGGLGYTF

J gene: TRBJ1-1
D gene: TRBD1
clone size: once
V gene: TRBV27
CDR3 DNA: TGTGCCAGCAGTCTTACAGGGGGCGGCACTGAAGCTTTCTTT
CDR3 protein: CASSLTGGGTEAFF

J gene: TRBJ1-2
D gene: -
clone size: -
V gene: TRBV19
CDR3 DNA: TGTGCCAGTAGTAACGCCGCAGGGTATGGCTACACCTTC
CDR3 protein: CASSNAAGYGYTF

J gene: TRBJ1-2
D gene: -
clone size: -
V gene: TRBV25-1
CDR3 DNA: TGTGCCAGCAGCCTTAACGGCTATGGCTACACCTTC
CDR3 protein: CASSLNGYGYTF

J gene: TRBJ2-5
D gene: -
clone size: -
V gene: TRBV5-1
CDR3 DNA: TGCGCCAGCAGCCTTGTACCTAGCAGCCAAGAGACCCAGTACTTC
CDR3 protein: CASSLVPSSQETQYF

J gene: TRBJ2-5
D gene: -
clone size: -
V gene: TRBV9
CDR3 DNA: TGTGCCAGCAGCGACCCGGGGGAGACCCAGTACTTC
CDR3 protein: CASSDPGETQYF

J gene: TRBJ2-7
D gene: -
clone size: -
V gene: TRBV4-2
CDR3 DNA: TGTGCCAGCAGCCGCATCATAGCGGACATTACCTACGAGCAGTACTTC
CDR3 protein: CASSRIIADITYEQYF

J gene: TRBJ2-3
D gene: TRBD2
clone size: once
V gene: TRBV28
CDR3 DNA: TGTGCCAGCAGTTCGCGCACCGGGACTAGTCGCTTTACGCAGTATTTT
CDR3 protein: CASSSRTGTSRFTQYF

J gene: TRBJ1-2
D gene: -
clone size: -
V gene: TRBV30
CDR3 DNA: TGTGCCTGGAGTCCCTCGAGTGGCTACACCTTC
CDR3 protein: CAWSPSSGYTF

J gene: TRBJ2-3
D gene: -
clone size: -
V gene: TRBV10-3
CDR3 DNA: TGTGCCATCAGTGAAGGGGGTGGCACAGATACGCAGTATTTT
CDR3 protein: CAISEGGGTDTQYF

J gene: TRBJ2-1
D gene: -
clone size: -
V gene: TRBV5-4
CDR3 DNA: TGTGCCAGCAGCCCCGAGGGTCTGGAGGATGAGCAGTTCTTC
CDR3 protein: CASSPEGLEDEQFF

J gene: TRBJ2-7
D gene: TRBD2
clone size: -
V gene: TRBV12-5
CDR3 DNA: TGTGCTAGCGCCGGGACTAGCTTCTACGAGCAGTACTTC
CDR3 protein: CASAGTSFYEQYF

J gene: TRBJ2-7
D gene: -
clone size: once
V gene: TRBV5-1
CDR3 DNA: TGCGCCAGCAGCCAAGCAGGGGTGAGGTCCTACGAGCAGTACTTC
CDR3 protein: CASSQAGVRSYEQYF

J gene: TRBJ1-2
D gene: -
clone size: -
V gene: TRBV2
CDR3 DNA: TGTGCCAGCAGTTCGGTTGTCTATGGCTACACCTTC
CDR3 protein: CASSSVVYGYTF

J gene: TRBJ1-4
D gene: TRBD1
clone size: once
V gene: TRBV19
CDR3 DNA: TGTGCCAGTAGAGGAGGACAGGAGAATGAAAAACTGTTTTTT
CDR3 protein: CASRGGQENEKLFF

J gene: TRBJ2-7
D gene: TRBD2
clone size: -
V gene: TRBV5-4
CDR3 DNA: TGTGCCAGCAGCTTGATGCGGGGGAGCTCCTACGAGCAGTACTTC
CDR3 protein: CASSLMRGSSYEQYF

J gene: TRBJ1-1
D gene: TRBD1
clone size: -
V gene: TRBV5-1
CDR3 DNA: TGCGCCAGCAGCTTCACGACAGGGGGGGCGAACACTGAAGCTTTCTTT
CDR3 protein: CASSFTTGGANTEAFF

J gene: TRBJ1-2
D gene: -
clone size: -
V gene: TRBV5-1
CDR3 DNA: TGCGCCAGCGGCCCTACAGGTGGCTATGGCTACACCTTC
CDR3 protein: CASGPTGGYGYTF

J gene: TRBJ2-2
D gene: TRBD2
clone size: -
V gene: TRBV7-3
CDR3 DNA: TGTGCCAGCAGCTTGTGGAGCGGGGGGGGGACCGGGGAGCTGTTTTTT
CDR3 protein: CASSLWSGGGTGELFF

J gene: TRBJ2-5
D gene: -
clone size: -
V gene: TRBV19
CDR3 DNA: TGTGCCAGTAGCCCACGGGGAGAGACCCAGTACTTC
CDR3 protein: CASSPRGETQYF

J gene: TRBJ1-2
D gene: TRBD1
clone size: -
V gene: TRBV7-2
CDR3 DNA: TGTGCCAGCAGCTTAAGGGGGCGACAACATAACTATGGCTACACCTTC
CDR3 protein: CASSLRGRQHNYGYTF

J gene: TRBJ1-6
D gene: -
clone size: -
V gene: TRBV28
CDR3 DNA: TGTGCCAGCCGGGCCTATAATTCACCCCTCCACTTT
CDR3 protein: CASRAYNSPLHF

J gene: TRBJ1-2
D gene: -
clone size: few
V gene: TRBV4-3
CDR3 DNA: TGCGCCAGCAGCCAAGAATTAGGGCAGGGACGGGCGGGAGGCTACACCTTC
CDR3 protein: CASSQELGQGRAGGYTF